The TCR beta chain under discussion was sequenced for a study of blood T cells in healthy people across ages. Overall study results and limits: Diversity estimates drawn from one million T cells were deemed underestimates.

In germline, CDR1 is KGHDR, CDR2 SFDVKD. Trimming removed 4 bases at V and 3 bases at J, with 13 bases between. This CDR3 spans 15 amino acids. This clonotype was recorded a few times. What it binds is unknown. Those donating, healthy Caucasian individuals from Russia, were aged roughly 6 to 90. A J-beta primer mix and a sample-barcoded 5' primer were used in a second PCR of about 6 to 12 cycles. Every molecule of cDNA carried a tag from a template-switch adaptor with 12 random nucleotides. In TCRdb, the 5' RACE reads were re-called with MiXCR into one record per CDR3 protein. The data show about 730,000 distinct CDR3 sequences, approximately 39% seen once.

This sequence originates from a woman aged 55-70 years in good health. Sequenced input: blood. The genes are TRBV24-1 and TRBJ2-3; D might be TRBD2 (5 bases). CDR3 bases: TGTGCCACCAGTGACTCAAACGGGGTGACAGATACGCAGTATTTT. Translation gives CATSDSNGVTDTQYF.